Below, 9 T cell receptor beta chains from the same sample are listed, as sequenced in a study of blood T cell repertoires in COVID-19. Clones were sequenced by immunoSEQ multiplex PCR, and TCRdb holds only the in-frame ones, with some missing. There are 70,000 or so clones in the sample; more than 90% occur only once, and approximately 9% lies in the top ten. Sequenced: peripheral blood. These receptor sequences come from a human donor in a cohort sampled during active COVID-19.

The chain joins TRBV24-1 to TRBJ2-5; 8 positions match TRBD2. This CDR3 contains 18 residues. The trim removed 4 bases at V and 4 bases at J, leaving 16 bases unmatched. The germline gives CDR1 KGHDR, CDR2 SFDVKD. Here the CDR3 reads CATSDPRPGSAGGETQYF. Written as DNA, the CDR3 is TGTGCCACCAGTGACCCCCGCCCGGGGTCGGCGGGAGGAGAGACCCAGTACTTC.

The chain couples TRBV10-3 to TRBJ2-7, with D tentatively TRBD2 (6 bases). V was shortened by 3 bases and J by 2 bases, with 11 bases between the two germline ends. The CDR3 spans 14 residues. Germline V lookup: CDR1 ENHRY, CDR2 SYGVKD. The CDR3 DNA sequence: TGTGCCATCAGTGAACGTGCGGGGACCTACGAGCAGTACTTC. Amino acids: CAISERAGTYEQYF.

CDR3 sequence (DNA): TGTGCCAGCAGCCTATCAGGGGGACAGGGGAGGAATGAGCAGTTCTTC. Translated: CASSLSGGQGRNEQFF. The V and J genes are TRBV7-6 and TRBJ2-1, with TRBD1 matching over 10 bases. The CDR3 totals 16 residues. Germline V CDR1 and CDR2: SGHVS, FNYEAQ. The trim removed 5 bases at V and 7 bases at J, leaving 11 bases unmatched. Using reference TRBV7-6 and TRBJ2-1 for the parts outside the CDR3, the full variable domain is GAGVSQSPRYKVTKRGQDVALRCDPISGHVSLYWYRQALGQGPEFLTYFNYEAQQDKSGLPNDRFSAERPEGSISTLTIQRTEQRDSAMYRCASSLSGGQGRNEQFFGPGTRLTVL.

This clone was observed a single time. The genes are TRBV19 and TRBJ1-2; TRBD1 might be the D (5 bases). Trimming cost V 5 bases and J 4 bases, with 17 bases left between them. CDR3 length: 15 residues. CDR1 is LNHDA and CDR2 is SQIVND in the germline V gene (reference sequence). The CDR3 bases are TGTGCCAGTAGTCCCGCAAACAGGCAATCCTATGGCTACACCTTC. Encoded protein: CASSPANRQSYGYTF.

The chain joins TRBV18 to TRBJ1-2; 9 nucleotides match TRBD1. Germline CDR1 KGHSH, CDR2 LQKENI. This CDR3 comprises 14 residues. The ends lost 3 bases at V and 8 bases at J; junction bases unmatched: 7. CDR3 in DNA: TGTGCCAGCTCACCGAGAACAGGGGGCGAAGGCTACACCTTC. It is translated as CASSPRTGGEGYTF.

This chain uses TRBV5-6 with TRBJ2-7, with D uncertain. With 0 bases removed from V and 3 bases from J, the gap between germline ends came to 7 bases. The CDR3 length is 13 residues. Looked up from germline, CDR1 is SGHDT and CDR2 is YYEEEE. The CDR3 nucleotides read TGTGCCAGCAGCTTGGTTTACAGCTACGAGCAGTACTTC. Translated: CASSLVYSYEQYF.

This chain uses TRBV28 with TRBJ1-5, with 7 bases that match TRBD1. The CDR3 runs to 18 residues. V shed 2 bases and J 1 base; nucleotides not matched to a gene: 11. Germline CDR1 is MDHEN and CDR2 is SYDVKM. CDR3 residues: CASSLPPGGQVSNQPQHF. Written as DNA, the CDR3 is TGTGCCAGCAGTTTACCCCCCGGCGGACAGGTCAGCAATCAGCCCCAGCATTTT.

The gene calls are TRBV19 and TRBJ2-4; TRBD2 matches at 11 bases. The V gene end was trimmed by 5 bases and the J gene end by 0 bases; junction bases not matched to a gene: 3. Germline CDR1 is LNHDA and CDR2 is SQIVND (reference sequence). The CDR3 has 16 amino acids. The CDR3 reads CASSAGTSGAKNIQYF. The CDR3 DNA follows: TGTGCCAGTAGTGCCGGGACTAGCGGAGCCAAAAACATTCAGTACTTC.

This sequence joins TRBV9 and TRBJ1-6; weak D call: TRBD1 (6 bases). CDR1 and CDR2 (germline): SGDLS, YYNGEE. Between the trimmed V and J ends, which lost 3 bases and 7 bases, there was a span of 11 bases. The CDR3 contains 14 residues. CDR3 sequence (DNA): TGTGCCAGCAGCGCAGCTGACAGGAATTCACCCCTCCACTTT. Its protein product is CASSAADRNSPLHF.